This T cell receptor beta chain was profiled in a study of cytomegalovirus exposure and HLA in healthy donors. Overall study results and limits: Under in vitro conditions, three CMV-associated chains were confirmed as specific for CMV antigens. The study recorded over 150 TCR beta chains that were cytomegalovirus-associated.

Produced via immunoSEQ multiplex PCR; TCRdb's table is partial and in-frame only. The sample comprises 70,000 or so clones, less than 95% of which are singletons, and 1.9% rests with the top ten. This CDR3 is built from 16 residues. Trimming removed 0 bases from V and 1 base from J, with 12 bases in between. The germline V gene has CDR1 SGHRS and CDR2 YFSETQ. This clone was found once. The antigen is unknown. The sample consisted of PBMCs. The TCR originated in a woman aged 18 to 35 in good health and CMV-seropositive. This sequence joins TRBV5-1 and TRBJ2-3; perhaps TRBD1 as D (5 bases). CDR3 sequence: CASSLGDSFGTDTQYF. The DNA of the CDR3 is TGCGCCAGCAGCTTGGGAGACAGCTTTGGCACAGATACGCAGTATTTT.